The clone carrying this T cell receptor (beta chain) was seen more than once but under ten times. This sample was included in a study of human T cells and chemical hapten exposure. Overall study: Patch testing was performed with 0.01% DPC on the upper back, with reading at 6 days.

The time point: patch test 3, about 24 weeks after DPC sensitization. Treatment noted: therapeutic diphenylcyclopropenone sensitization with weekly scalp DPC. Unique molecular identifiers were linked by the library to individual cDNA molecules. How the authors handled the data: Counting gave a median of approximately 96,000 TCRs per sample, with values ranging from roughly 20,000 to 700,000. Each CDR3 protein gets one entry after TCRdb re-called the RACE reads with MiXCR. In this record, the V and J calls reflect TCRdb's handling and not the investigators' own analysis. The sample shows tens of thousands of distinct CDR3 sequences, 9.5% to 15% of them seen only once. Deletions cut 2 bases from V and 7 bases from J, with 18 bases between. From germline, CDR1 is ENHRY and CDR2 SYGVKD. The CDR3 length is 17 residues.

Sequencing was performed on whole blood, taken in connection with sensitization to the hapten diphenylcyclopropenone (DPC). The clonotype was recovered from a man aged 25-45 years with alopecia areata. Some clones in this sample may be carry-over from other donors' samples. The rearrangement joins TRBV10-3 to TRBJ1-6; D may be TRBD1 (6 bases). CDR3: CAISEPPLVDRNSPLHF. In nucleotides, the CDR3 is TGTGCCATCAGTGAGCCTCCGTTGGTGGACAGAAATTCACCCCTCCACTTT.